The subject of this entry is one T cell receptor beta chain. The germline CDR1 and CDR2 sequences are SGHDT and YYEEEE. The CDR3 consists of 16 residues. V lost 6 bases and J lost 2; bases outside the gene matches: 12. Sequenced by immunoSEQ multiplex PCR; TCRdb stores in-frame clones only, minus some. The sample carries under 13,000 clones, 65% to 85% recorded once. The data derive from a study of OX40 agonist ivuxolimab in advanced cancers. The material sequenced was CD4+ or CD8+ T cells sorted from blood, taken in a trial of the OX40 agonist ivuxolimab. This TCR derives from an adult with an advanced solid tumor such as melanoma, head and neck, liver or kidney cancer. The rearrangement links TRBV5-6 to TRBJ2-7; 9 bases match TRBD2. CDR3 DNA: TGTGCCAGCACCAATGTCGCGCGGGAGGGCCCCTACGAGCAGTACTTC. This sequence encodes CASTNVAREGPYEQYF.